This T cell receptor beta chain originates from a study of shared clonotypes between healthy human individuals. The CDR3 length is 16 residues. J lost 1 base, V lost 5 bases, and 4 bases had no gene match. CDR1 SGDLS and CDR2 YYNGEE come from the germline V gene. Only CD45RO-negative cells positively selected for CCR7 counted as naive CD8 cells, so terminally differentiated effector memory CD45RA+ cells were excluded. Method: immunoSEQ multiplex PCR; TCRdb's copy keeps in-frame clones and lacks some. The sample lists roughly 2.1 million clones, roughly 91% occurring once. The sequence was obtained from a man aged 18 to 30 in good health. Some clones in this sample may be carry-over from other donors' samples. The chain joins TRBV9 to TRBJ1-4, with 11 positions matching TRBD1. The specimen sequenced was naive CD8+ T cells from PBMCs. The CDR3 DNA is TGTGCCAGCAGTGGACAGGGGGCTAGAACTAATGAAAAACTGTTTTTT. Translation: CASSGQGARTNEKLFF.